This is a list of T cell receptor beta chains from one sample in a study of OX40 agonist ivuxolimab in advanced cancers. Repertoires were generated with immunoSEQ multiplex PCR, while TCRdb's copy carries only in-frame clones and drops some. The table records some 67,000 clones, 85% of them present only once. The input for sequencing was CD4+ or CD8+ T cells sorted from blood, taken in a trial of the OX40 agonist ivuxolimab. These receptors originate from an adult with an advanced solid tumor such as melanoma, head and neck, liver or kidney cancer. The CDR3 runs from the conserved cysteine through the conserved F or W. A D gene is named only where the DNA matches it firmly. The size entry is marked missing in some rows and otherwise reads once, few, many or a size class.

J | D | size | V | DNA | CDR3
TRBJ1-5 | NA | once | TRBV7-2 | TGTGCCAGCAGCTTAGAGGCGCACCTGAAGGCCCAGCATTTT | CASSLEAHLKAQHF
TRBJ2-1 | TRBD2 | NA | TRBV27 | TGTGCCAGCAGTTTAGGACTAGGAGTCGATGAGCAGTTCTTC | CASSLGLGVDEQFF
TRBJ2-7 | NA | NA | TRBV12-1 | TGTGCCAGCAGCTTTTCGGTGTGGCGGGGCGGGCTCGAGCAGTACTTC | CASSFSVWRGGLEQYF
TRBJ2-6 | NA | NA | TRBV7-2 | TGTGCCAGCAGCTTCTCTAGACAGGCTTTATCTGGGGCCAACGTCCTGACTTTC | CASSFSRQALSGANVLTF
TRBJ1-5 | NA | NA | TRBV6-4 | TGTGCCAGCAGTGAACGTACGGGGTATAATCAGCCCCAGCATTTT | CASSERTGYNQPQHF
TRBJ2-7 | TRBD2 | NA | TRBV11-2 | TGTGCCAGCAGCTCACCCTTAGCGGGGGCCTACGAGCAGTACTTC | CASSSPLAGAYEQYF
TRBJ2-5 | NA | NA | TRBV7-8 | TGTGCCAGCAGCTTACAGGGAGTGGTAGGAGAGACCCAGTACTTC | CASSLQGVVGETQYF
TRBJ2-2 | TRBD2 | NA | TRBV27 | TGTGCCAGCAGTATTCCGGGACTAGCGGGAGGGCCGGTCACCGGGGAGCTGTTTTTT | CASSIPGLAGGPVTGELFF
TRBJ1-5 | NA | NA | TRBV28 | TGTGCCAGCAGTTTCTCAAGCAATCAGCCCCAGCATTTT | CASSFSSNQPQHF
TRBJ1-2 | NA | NA | TRBV19 | TGTGCCAGTAGTATGGTAATGGAGCATGGCTACACCTTC | CASSMVMEHGYTF
TRBJ2-1 | TRBD2 | NA | TRBV9 | TGTGCCAGCAGCTATGGAGGGACTAGCGGGGGAAATGAGCAGTTCTTC | CASSYGGTSGGNEQFF
TRBJ1-1 | NA | NA | TRBV19 | TGTGCCAGTAGTCAGCCCGGGGATTCTCGGAAAGCTTTCTTT | CASSQPGDSRKAFF
TRBJ2-7 | TRBD1 | NA | TRBV5-6 | TGTGCCAGCAGCCGAGGACAGGGCAACGAGCAGTACTTC | CASSRGQGNEQYF
TRBJ2-7 | NA | NA | TRBV6-5 | TGTGCCAGCAGTTCTCAGTTGGGCGACGAGCAGTACTTC | CASSSQLGDEQYF
TRBJ2-7 | NA | NA | TRBV19 | TGTGCCAGTAGTCCCCTCGTCTGGGGAGGAGACGAGCAGTACTTC | CASSPLVWGGDEQYF
TRBJ2-3 | NA | NA | TRBV2 | TGTGCCAGCAGTGCGACAACCCGGGGAGATACGCAGTATTTT | CASSATTRGDTQYF
TRBJ1-2 | NA | once | TRBV25-1 | TGTGCCAGCAGTGAATCCCATTATGGCTACACCTTC | CASSESHYGYTF
TRBJ2-3 | TRBD2 | once | TRBV7-8 | TGTGCCAGCAGCTTACTAGCGGCCCTCACAGATACGCAGTATTTT | CASSLLAALTDTQYF
TRBJ2-1 | TRBD1 | few | TRBV28 | TGTGCCAGCAGTTCCACCGGGACAGGGTCCAATGAGCAGTTCTTC | CASSSTGTGSNEQFF
TRBJ1-3 | NA | once | TRBV6-1 | TGTGCCAGCAGTGAAAGGTTAGCTGGAAACACCATATATTTT | CASSERLAGNTIYF
TRBJ2-7 | NA | NA | TRBV5-8 | TGTGCCAGCAGCTTGGAGGGGGCCTACGAGCAGTACTTC | CASSLEGAYEQYF
TRBJ1-1 | NA | NA | TRBV9 | TGTGCCAGCAGTGAGCGACGGAAGAACACTGAAGCTTTCTTT | CASSERRKNTEAFF
TRBJ1-1 | NA | NA | TRBV15 | TGTGCCACCAGCAGCTACCGGATGAACACTGAAGCTTTCTTT | CATSSYRMNTEAFF
TRBJ1-5 | NA | few | TRBV6-6 | TGTGCCAGCAGTCAGGGCCTGGGCAATCAGCCCCAGCATTTT | CASSQGLGNQPQHF
TRBJ2-7 | TRBD1 | NA | TRBV7-9 | TGTGCCAGCAGCCCGGGACAGGGCCCCTACGAGCAGTACTTC | CASSPGQGPYEQYF
TRBJ1-1 | TRBD1 | once | TRBV6-5 | TGTGCCAGCAAACCGGGACAGGGGGACACTGAAGCTTTCTTT | CASKPGQGDTEAFF
TRBJ2-7 | NA | NA | TRBV28 | TGTGCCAGCTACGAGGGGTCGGGGGCCACCTACGAGCAGTACTTC | CASYEGSGATYEQYF
TRBJ2-3 | TRBD1 | NA | TRBV19 | TGTGCCAGTAGTCCCGGACAGGCCTACACAGATACGCAGTATTTT | CASSPGQAYTDTQYF
TRBJ2-3 | NA | NA | TRBV4-1 | TGCGCCAGCAGCCAACAGGACCGAAGCACAGATACGCAGTATTTT | CASSQQDRSTDTQYF
TRBJ2-1 | NA | NA | TRBV6-6 | TGTGCCAGCAGTTACGAATTAGTGGGACGGGTTGAGCAGTTCTTC | CASSYELVGRVEQFF
TRBJ2-7 | NA | NA | TRBV27 | TGTGCCAGCAGTTTTGCGGCAATGGGGACGCAGTACTTC | CASSFAAMGTQYF
TRBJ2-3 | TRBD2 | NA | TRBV28 | TGTGCCAGCAGCCATAGAGCTTTCGGTTATAGCGGGAGATTCGCAGATACGCAGTATTTT | CASSHRAFGYSGRFADTQYF
TRBJ2-1 | NA | few | TRBV28 | TGTGCCAGCACCATGGCCGCGGGCGGTGAGCAGTTCTTC | CASTMAAGGEQFF